These T cell receptor beta chains were read from a single sample in a study of EBV T-cell therapy then PD-1 blockade in nasopharyngeal carcinoma. Only in-frame clones appear in the TCRdb table, and some are missing; sequencing was by immunoSEQ multiplex PCR. The sample lists around 19,000 clones, about 86% occurring once. For these receptors, no antigen is known. The sequencing here drew on CD8+ T cells from blood, taken at approximately day 260 from a patient whose treatment included autologous EBV-specific T cells and nivolumab. The receptors stem from a middle-aged man with nasopharyngeal carcinoma. The CDR3 runs from the conserved cysteine through the conserved F or W. The D gene is left open where the match is weak. Clone size is stated in some rows and not others, as once, few, many or a class when expanded.

J,V,D,size,DNA,CDR3
TRBJ2-1,TRBV24-1,TRBD2,NA,TGTGCCACCAGGACTAGCGGGGGGTCGAATGAGCAGTTCTTC,CATRTSGGSNEQFF
TRBJ1-1,TRBV12-3/TRBV12-4,NA,NA,TGTGCCAGCACCCTGAGCAGGGGCACTGAAGCTTTCTTT,CASTLSRGTEAFF
TRBJ2-7,TRBV6-2/TRBV6-3,TRBD2,NA,TGTGCCAGCAGTTACTCGTTCGGGACTAGCGGACCCTACGAGCAGTACTTC,CASSYSFGTSGPYEQYF
TRBJ2-7,TRBV15,TRBD1,NA,TGTGCCACCAGCAGAGGCAGGACAGGCTCGGTCTACGAGCAGTACTTC,CATSRGRTGSVYEQYF
TRBJ2-7,TRBV6-5,NA,NA,TGTGCCAGCAGCCACGGGTACTACGAGCAGTACTTC,CASSHGYYEQYF
TRBJ1-1,TRBV5-6,NA,once,TGTGCCAGCAGCTTGGGGACACCCTGGGGGACTGAAGCTTTCTTT,CASSLGTPWGTEAFF
TRBJ2-7,TRBV29-1,NA,NA,TGCAGCACCCGCGACAGGGAGGGCGAGCAGTACTTC,CSTRDREGEQYF
TRBJ1-4,TRBV3-1/TRBV3-2,NA,NA,TGTGCCAGCAGCCAATTCCGCGAGGAAAAACTGTTTTTT,CASSQFREEKLFF
TRBJ2-5,TRBV9,NA,once,TGTGCCAGCAGCGTAGACGGGGCGAGGGAGACCCAGTACTTC,CASSVDGARETQYF
TRBJ2-2,TRBV12-3/TRBV12-4,NA,NA,TGTGCCAGCAGTTTGTCCGGGGAGCTGTTTTTT,CASSLSGELFF